The sample holds many counts of the clone carrying this T cell receptor beta chain. The data were taken from a study of regulatory T cells in long-lasting Graves disease. CDR3 regions were amplified by Arm-PCR using iRepertoire HTBI primers to build TCR beta libraries. TCRdb itself ran the multiplex PCR reads through MiXCR, one entry per CDR3 protein. The sample holds 400,000 to 550,000 distinct CDR3 sequences, around 17% seen once. The CDR3 has 15 amino acids. CDR1 and CDR2 (germline): KGHSH, LQKENI. Trimming left V 2 bases short and J 1 base short, with 10 bases between. Indicated time point: newly diagnosed GD, antithyroid drugs for less than 3 months. PBMCs provided the RNA from which the TCR library was made. The same specimen was also included in a second study, on T cells in Graves' hyperthyroidism and ophthalmopathy. That study adds: Blood also showed most of the thyroid clonotypes that were expanded above 0.001.

The sequencing used peripheral blood mononuclear cells (PBMCs), collected at new diagnosis, from a patient treated with antithyroid drugs. This receptor was identified in a woman aged 25-40 years with Graves disease. This chain uses TRBV18 with TRBJ2-3, with TRBD1 as a possible D gene (5 bases). The CDR3 coding sequence is TGTGCCAGCTCACCAGGGATACAGGGCACAGATACGCAGTATTTT. Amino acid sequence: CASSPGIQGTDTQYF. The complete variable domain, with remaining parts taken from reference TRBV18 and TRBJ2-3, reads NAGVMQNPRHLVRRRGQEARLRCSPMKGHSHVYWYRQLPEEGLKFMVYLQKENIIDESGMPKERFSAEFPKEGPSILRIQQVVRGDSAAYFCASSPGIQGTDTQYFGPGTRLTVL.